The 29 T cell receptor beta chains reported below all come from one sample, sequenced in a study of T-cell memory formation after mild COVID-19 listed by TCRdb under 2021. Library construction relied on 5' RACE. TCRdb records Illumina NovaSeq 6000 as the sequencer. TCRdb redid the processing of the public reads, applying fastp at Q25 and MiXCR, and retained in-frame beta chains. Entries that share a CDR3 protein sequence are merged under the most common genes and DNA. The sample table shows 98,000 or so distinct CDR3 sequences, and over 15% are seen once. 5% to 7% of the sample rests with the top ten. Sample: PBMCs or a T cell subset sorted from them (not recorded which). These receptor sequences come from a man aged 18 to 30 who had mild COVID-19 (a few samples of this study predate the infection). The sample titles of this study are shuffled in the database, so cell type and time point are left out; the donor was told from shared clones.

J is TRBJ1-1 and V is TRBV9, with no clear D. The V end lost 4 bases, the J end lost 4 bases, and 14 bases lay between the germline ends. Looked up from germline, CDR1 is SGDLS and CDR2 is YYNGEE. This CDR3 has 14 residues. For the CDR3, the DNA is TGTGCCAGCAGCCCCCGCCGTGGGAGCACTGAAGCTTTCTTT. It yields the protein CASSPRRGSTEAFF.

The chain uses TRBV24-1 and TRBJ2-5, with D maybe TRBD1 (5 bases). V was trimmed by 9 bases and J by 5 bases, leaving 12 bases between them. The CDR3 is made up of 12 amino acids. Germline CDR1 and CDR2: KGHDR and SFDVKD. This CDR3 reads CATGQGGETQYF. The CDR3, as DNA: TGTGCCACCGGCCAGGGTGGGGAGACCCAGTACTTC.

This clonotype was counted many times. As DNA, the CDR3 is TGCGCCAGCAGCATTAGGTCCCTAGGAAAGACCCAGTACTTC. This gives the protein CASSIRSLGKTQYF. The genes are TRBV5-1 and TRBJ2-5; D ambiguous. V lost 4 bases and J 6 bases, leaving 16 bases between the germline ends. Per the germline V gene, CDR1 is SGHRS and CDR2 is YFSETQ. The CDR3 is made up of 14 amino acids.

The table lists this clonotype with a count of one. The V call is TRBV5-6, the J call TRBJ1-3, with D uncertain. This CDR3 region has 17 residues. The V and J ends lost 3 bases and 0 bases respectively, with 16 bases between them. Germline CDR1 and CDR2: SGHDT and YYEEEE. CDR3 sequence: CASSSLEGRSSGNTIYF. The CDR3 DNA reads TGTGCCAGCAGCTCCTTGGAAGGGCGGAGCTCTGGAAACACCATATATTTT.

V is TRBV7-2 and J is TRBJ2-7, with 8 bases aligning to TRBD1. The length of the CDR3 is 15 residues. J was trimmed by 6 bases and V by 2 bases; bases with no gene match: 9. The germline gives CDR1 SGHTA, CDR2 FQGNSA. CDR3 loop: CASSLRQGAFGEQYF. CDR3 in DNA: TGTGCCAGCAGCTTACGGCAGGGGGCTTTTGGCGAGCAGTACTTC.

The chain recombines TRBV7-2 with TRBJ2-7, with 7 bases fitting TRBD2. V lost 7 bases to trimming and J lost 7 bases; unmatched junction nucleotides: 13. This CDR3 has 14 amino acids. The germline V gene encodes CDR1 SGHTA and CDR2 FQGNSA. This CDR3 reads CASTLLRGEGEQYF. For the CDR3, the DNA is TGTGCCAGCACCCTTCTCCGCGGGGAGGGGGAGCAGTACTTC.

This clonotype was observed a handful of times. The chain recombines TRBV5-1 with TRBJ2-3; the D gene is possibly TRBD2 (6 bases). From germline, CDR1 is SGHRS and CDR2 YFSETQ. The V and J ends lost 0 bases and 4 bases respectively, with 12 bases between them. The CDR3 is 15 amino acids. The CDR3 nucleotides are TGCGCCAGCAGCTTGGCCGGGGGTAGCCCAGATACGCAGTATTTT. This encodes CASSLAGGSPDTQYF.

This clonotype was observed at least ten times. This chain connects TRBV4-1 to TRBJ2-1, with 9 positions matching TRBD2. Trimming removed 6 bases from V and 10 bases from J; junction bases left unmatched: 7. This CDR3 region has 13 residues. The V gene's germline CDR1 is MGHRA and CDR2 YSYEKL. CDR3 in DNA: TGCGCCAGCAGGGGACTAGCATCAGGGGAGCAGTTCTTC. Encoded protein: CASRGLASGEQFF.

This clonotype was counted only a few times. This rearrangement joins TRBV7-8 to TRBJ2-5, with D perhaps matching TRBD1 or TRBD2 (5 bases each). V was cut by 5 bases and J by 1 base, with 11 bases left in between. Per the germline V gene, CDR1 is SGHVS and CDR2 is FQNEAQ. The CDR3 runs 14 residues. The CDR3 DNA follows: TGTGCCAGCAGCCCCCGGGGCTCCCAAGAGACCCAGTACTTC. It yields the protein CASSPRGSQETQYF.

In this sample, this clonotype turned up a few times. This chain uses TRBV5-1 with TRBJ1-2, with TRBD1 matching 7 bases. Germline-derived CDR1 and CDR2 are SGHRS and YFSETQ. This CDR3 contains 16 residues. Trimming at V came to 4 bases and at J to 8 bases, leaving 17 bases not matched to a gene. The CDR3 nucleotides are TGCGCCAGCAGCGGGGCCCCGGGACAGACTATGTCGGGCTACACCTTC. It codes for CASSGAPGQTMSGYTF.

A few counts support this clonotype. The CDR3 sequence is CASSEDGETQYF. DNA for the CDR3: TGTGCCAGCAGTGAAGACGGGGAGACCCAGTACTTC. The gene calls are TRBV2 and TRBJ2-5; D remains ambiguous. Germline lookup yields CDR1 SNHLY and CDR2 FYNNEI. V lost 1 base, J lost 5 bases, and 5 bases lay in between. The CDR3 is 12 residues long.

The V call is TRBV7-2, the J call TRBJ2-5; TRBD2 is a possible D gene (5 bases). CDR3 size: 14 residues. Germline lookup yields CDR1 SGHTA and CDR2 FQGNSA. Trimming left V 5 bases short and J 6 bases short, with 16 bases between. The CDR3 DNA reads TGTGCCAGCAGCGGACCGCCTAGCTGGCAGACCCAGTACTTC. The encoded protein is CASSGPPSWQTQYF.

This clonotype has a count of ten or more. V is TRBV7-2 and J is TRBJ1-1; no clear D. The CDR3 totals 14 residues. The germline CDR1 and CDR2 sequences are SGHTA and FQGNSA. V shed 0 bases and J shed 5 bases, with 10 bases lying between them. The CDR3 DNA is TGTGCCAGCAGCTTAGCGGCGGGTAGGACTGAAGCTTTCTTT. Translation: CASSLAAGRTEAFF.

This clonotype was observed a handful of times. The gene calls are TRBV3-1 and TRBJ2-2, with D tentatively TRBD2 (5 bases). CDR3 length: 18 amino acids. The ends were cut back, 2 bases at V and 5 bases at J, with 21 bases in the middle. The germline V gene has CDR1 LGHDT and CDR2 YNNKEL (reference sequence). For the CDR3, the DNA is TGTGCCAGCAGCCAAAACCTCCGCAGCGGCTTTCGGACCGGGGAGCTGTTTTTT. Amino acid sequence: CASSQNLRSGFRTGELFF.

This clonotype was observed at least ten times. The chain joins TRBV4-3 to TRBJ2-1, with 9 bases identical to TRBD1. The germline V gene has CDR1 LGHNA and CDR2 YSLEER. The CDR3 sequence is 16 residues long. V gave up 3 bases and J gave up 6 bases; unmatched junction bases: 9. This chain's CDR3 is CASSQGPGQGSNEQFF. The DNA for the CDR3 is TGCGCCAGCAGCCAGGGGCCGGGACAGGGTAGCAATGAGCAGTTCTTC.

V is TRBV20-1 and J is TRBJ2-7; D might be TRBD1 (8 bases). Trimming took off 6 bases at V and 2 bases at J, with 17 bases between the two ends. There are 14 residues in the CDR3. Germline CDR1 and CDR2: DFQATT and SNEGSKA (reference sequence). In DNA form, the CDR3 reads TGCAGTGCAAAGAATACAGGGGGGGCCTACGAGCAGTACTTC. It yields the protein CSAKNTGGAYEQYF.

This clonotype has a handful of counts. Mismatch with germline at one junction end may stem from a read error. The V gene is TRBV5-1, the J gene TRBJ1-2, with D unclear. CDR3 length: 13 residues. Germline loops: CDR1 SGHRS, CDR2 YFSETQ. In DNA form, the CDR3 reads TGTGCCAGCAGCTTAGGGCAGAACTATGGCTACACCTTC. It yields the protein CASSLGQNYGYTF.

The CDR3: CASSLNAYEQYF. CDR3 nucleotides: TGTGCCAGCAGTTTAAACGCCTACGAGCAGTACTTC. The chain recombines TRBV28 with TRBJ2-7, with no clear D. With 2 bases removed from V and 2 bases from J, the gap between germline ends came to 4 bases. The CDR3 contains 12 residues. Germline CDR1 reads MDHEN; CDR2 reads SYDVKM.

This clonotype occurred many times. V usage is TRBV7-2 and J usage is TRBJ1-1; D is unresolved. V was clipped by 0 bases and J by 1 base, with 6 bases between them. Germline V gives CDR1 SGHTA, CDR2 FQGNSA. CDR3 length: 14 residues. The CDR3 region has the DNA TGTGCCAGCAGCTTAGCGTGGGAGAACACTGAAGCTTTCTTT. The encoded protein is CASSLAWENTEAFF.

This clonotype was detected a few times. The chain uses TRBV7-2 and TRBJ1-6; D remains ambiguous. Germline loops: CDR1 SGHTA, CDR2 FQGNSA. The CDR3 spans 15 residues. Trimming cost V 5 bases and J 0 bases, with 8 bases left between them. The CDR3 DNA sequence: TGTGCCAGCAGCCTAATGGACTCCTATAATTCACCCCTCCACTTT. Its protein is CASSLMDSYNSPLHF.

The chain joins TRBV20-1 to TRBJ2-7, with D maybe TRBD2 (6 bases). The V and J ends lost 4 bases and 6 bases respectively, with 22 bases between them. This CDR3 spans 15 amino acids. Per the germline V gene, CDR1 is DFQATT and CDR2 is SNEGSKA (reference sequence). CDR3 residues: CSATALPGPAGEQYF. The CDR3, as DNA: TGCAGTGCTACTGCCCTCCCTGGCCCAGCGGGCGAGCAGTACTTC.

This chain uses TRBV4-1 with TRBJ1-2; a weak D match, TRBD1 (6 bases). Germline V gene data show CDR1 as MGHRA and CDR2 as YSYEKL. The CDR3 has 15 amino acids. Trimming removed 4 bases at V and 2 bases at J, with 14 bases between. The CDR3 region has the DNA TGCGCCAGCAGCCCTGGGATGCAGGGGAACTATGGCTACACCTTC. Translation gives CASSPGMQGNYGYTF.

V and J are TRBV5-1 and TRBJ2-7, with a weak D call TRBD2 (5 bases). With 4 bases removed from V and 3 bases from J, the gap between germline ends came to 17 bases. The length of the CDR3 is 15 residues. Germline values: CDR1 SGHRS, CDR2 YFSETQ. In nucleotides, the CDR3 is TGCGCCAGCAGCCACCCATGGGCGGGCCGCTACGAGCAGTACTTC. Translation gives CASSHPWAGRYEQYF.

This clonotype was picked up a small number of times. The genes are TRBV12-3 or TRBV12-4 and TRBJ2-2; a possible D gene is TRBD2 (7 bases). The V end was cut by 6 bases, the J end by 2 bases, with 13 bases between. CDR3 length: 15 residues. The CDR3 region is CASRRGGPNTGELFF. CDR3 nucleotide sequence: TGTGCCAGCAGAAGGGGGGGCCCCAACACCGGGGAGCTGTTTTTT.

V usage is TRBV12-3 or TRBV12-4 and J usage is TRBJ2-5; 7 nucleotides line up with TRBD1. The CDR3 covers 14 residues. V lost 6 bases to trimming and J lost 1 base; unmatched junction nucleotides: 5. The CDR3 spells CASRWGQTQETQYF. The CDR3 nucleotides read TGTGCCAGCAGATGGGGACAGACCCAAGAGACCCAGTACTTC.

CDR3 DNA: TGTGCCAGCAGTGAAATCTCAGATACGCAGTATTTT. Encoded protein: CASSEISDTQYF. The chain has TRBV2 and TRBJ2-3, with D unclear. Per germline, CDR1 SNHLY and CDR2 FYNNEI. CDR3 size: 12 residues. V shed 2 bases and J shed 4 bases, with 4 bases lying between them.

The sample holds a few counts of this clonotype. The CDR3 sequence is CASSFLGAGDEQFF. CDR3 nucleotide sequence: TGTGCCAGCAGTTTTCTCGGGGCTGGGGATGAGCAGTTCTTC. This sequence joins TRBV27 and TRBJ2-1; tentatively, D is TRBD1 or TRBD2 (5 bases each). The CDR3 totals 14 residues. CDR1 is MNHEY, CDR2 SMNVEV, per germline (reference sequence). V shed 3 bases and J shed 8 bases, with 14 bases lying between them.

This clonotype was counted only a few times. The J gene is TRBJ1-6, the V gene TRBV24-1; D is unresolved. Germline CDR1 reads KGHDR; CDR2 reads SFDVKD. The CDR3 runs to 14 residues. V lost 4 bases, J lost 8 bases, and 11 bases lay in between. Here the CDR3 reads CATSDNGRDSPLHF. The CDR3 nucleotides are TGTGCCACCAGTGACAACGGAAGGGATTCACCCCTCCACTTT.

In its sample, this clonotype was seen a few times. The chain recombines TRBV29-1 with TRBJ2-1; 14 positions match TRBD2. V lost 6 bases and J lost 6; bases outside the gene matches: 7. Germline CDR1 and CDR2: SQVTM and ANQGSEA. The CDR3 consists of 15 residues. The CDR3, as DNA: TGCAGCGTGGAACCCGGGACTAGCGGGGGCAATGAGCAGTTCTTC. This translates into CSVEPGTSGGNEQFF.